The count of the clone carrying this TCR beta chain is one. RNA, at about 0.45 to 1 ug, was reverse transcribed with random hexamers. The CDR3 of TCR beta was amplified by immunoSEQ multiplex PCR across 54 Vbeta and 13 Jbeta. Each CDR3 protein gets one entry after TCRdb re-called the immunoSEQ multiplex PCR reads with MiXCR. The table shows 250,000 to 300,000 distinct CDR3 sequences, with around 84% occurring only once. Looked up from germline, CDR1 is GTSNPN and CDR2 is SVGIG (reference sequence). CDR3 size: 17 residues. V shed 5 bases and J 4 bases; nucleotides not matched to a gene: 9. The data belong to a study of CD8 T cells in Susac syndrome.

Sequences were obtained from CD8+ T cells from PBMCs. This sequence joins TRBV30 and TRBJ2-3, with 16 bases matching TRBD2. This TCR came from a human donor with multiple sclerosis. This CDR3 is CAWDWGLAGGPADTQYF. For the CDR3, the DNA is TGTGCCTGGGATTGGGGACTAGCGGGAGGGCCCGCAGATACGCAGTATTTT.